The 22 T cell receptor beta chains listed next were all sequenced from one sample in a study of blood T cell repertoires in COVID-19. The data were produced by immunoSEQ multiplex PCR, yet TCRdb's version contains in-frame clones alone and is incomplete. The sample lists 60,000 to 75,000 clones; approximately 85% were seen once. The specimen sequenced was peripheral blood. These TCRs come from an elderly woman with active or convalescent COVID-19.

This sequence joins TRBV7-7 and TRBJ2-3, with TRBD2 matching over 8 bases. Germline V lookup: CDR1 SSHAT, CDR2 FNYEAQ (reference sequence). V shed 2 bases and J 6 bases; nucleotides not matched to a gene: 4. This CDR3 region has 14 residues. The CDR3: CASSLSGGPDTQYF. The CDR3 DNA is TGTGCCAGCAGCTTAAGCGGGGGCCCGGATACGCAGTATTTT.

This clone was observed a handful of times. V usage is TRBV7-2 and J usage is TRBJ2-7; 12 bases are a match to TRBD2. The J segment lost 1 base and the V segment lost 2 bases, leaving 6 bases of the junction unmatched. This CDR3 has 17 residues. Germline V gene data show CDR1 as SGHTA and CDR2 as FQGNSA. The CDR3 reads CASSLSSGGVVSYEQYF. The DNA of the CDR3 is TGTGCCAGCAGCTTATCTAGCGGGGGGGTGGTGTCCTACGAGCAGTACTTC.

This clone has a handful of counts. This chain joins TRBV12-3 or TRBV12-4 and TRBJ1-3; D is undetermined. The CDR3 spans 12 residues. The V and J ends lost 6 bases and 3 bases respectively, with 6 bases between them. The CDR3 sequence is CASSRVGNTIYF. The CDR3 nucleotides read TGTGCCAGCAGCCGCGTTGGAAACACCATATATTTT.

CDR3 amino acids: CASSYSRSGNTIYF. In nucleotides, the CDR3 is TGTGCCAGCAGTTACTCGCGATCTGGAAACACCATATATTTT. The J gene is TRBJ1-3, the V gene TRBV6-2 or TRBV6-3, with D uncertain. The CDR3 has 14 residues. Trimming took 0 bases from V and 1 from J, leaving 4 bases between them. Germline CDR1 reads MNHEY; CDR2 reads SVGEGT.

In this sample, this clone turned up once. V usage is TRBV19 and J usage is TRBJ2-3, with D possibly being TRBD2 (6 bases). Germline assignment: CDR1 LNHDA and CDR2 SQIVND (reference sequence). The CDR3 has 15 residues. V shed 5 bases and J shed 0 bases, with 12 bases lying between them. CDR3 loop: CASSGDWGSTDTQYF. CDR3 DNA: TGTGCCAGTAGTGGGGACTGGGGCAGCACAGATACGCAGTATTTT.

The V call is TRBV6-5, the J call TRBJ2-3; no clear D. Looked up from germline, CDR1 is MNHEY and CDR2 is SVGAGI. V lost 6 bases, J lost 3 bases, and 10 bases lay in between. This CDR3 contains 13 residues. CDR3 region: CASRSPGTDTQYF. The CDR3 DNA follows: TGTGCCAGCAGAAGTCCCGGGACAGATACGCAGTATTTT.

The V gene is TRBV30, the J gene TRBJ1-6; 10 bases agree with TRBD1. J was trimmed by 9 bases and V by 0 bases; bases with no gene match: 8. Germline CDR1 and CDR2: GTSNPN and SVGIG (reference sequence). CDR3 length equals 16 residues. In DNA, the CDR3 is TGTGCCTGGAGTGTACGCCCGGGACAGGGGATTTCACCCCTCCACTTT. It encodes CAWSVRPGQGISPLHF.

The V and J genes are TRBV7-8 and TRBJ1-1; no firm D call. Germline CDR1 SGHVS, CDR2 FQNEAQ. Trimming stripped 0 bases from V and 5 bases from J, with 10 bases between. This CDR3 region has 14 residues. As DNA, the CDR3 is TGTGCCAGCAGCTTAGCCTCGGGTTATACTGAAGCTTTCTTT. Translated, it gives CASSLASGYTEAFF.

The rearrangement joins TRBV6-5 to TRBJ1-6; D might be TRBD1 (6 bases). This CDR3 has 15 residues. Germline V gives CDR1 MNHEY, CDR2 SVGAGI. Trimming cost V 6 bases and J 8 bases, with 17 bases left between them. CDR3 nucleotides: TGTGCCAGCAGGGACCTGACAGGAATCTATTCACCCCTCCACTTT. This sequence encodes CASRDLTGIYSPLHF.

The genes are TRBV4-1 and TRBJ1-5, with TRBD1 matching 8 bases. V dropped 4 bases and J dropped 0; count of bases not matched to a gene: 5. Germline values: CDR1 MGHRA, CDR2 YSYEKL. This CDR3 is 16 amino acids long. In nucleotides, the CDR3 is TGCGCCAGCAGCCGCGGGACAGGTCTTAGCAATCAGCCCCAGCATTTT. This translates into CASSRGTGLSNQPQHF.

The chain carries TRBV2 and TRBJ1-3; D is unclear. The CDR3 extends over 13 amino acids. CDR1 and CDR2 (germline): SNHLY, FYNNEI. The V end lost 7 bases, the J end lost 4 bases, and 11 bases lay between the germline ends. The CDR3 nucleotides read TGTGCCAGCAATGGCAATCTCGGAAACACCATATATTTT. This encodes CASNGNLGNTIYF.

This chain connects TRBV7-2 to TRBJ2-1; 9 nucleotides line up with TRBD2. The CDR3 loop spans 14 amino acids. Trimming cost V 5 bases and J 7 bases; bases outside gene matches: 6. CDR1 SGHTA and CDR2 FQGNSA come from the germline V gene. This chain's CDR3 is CASSPRLAGNEQFF. The CDR3, as DNA: TGTGCCAGCAGCCCCCGGCTAGCGGGGAATGAGCAGTTCTTC.

This chain links TRBV5-5 with TRBJ2-7, with TRBD1 matching 10 bases. The CDR3 loop spans 17 amino acids. The V segment lost 5 bases and the J segment 2 bases; nucleotides outside the gene matches: 13. Germline CDR1 SGHKS, CDR2 YYEKEE (reference sequence). The CDR3 is CASSLRDRGAFPYEQYF. The CDR3 DNA sequence: TGTGCCAGCAGTTTAAGGGACAGGGGCGCGTTCCCCTACGAGCAGTACTTC.

The rearrangement uses TRBV10-3 and TRBJ1-5, with D uncertain. Germline V lookup: CDR1 ENHRY, CDR2 SYGVKD. The V end was cut by 1 base, the J end by 4 bases, with 5 bases between. The CDR3 is made up of 13 amino acids. The CDR3 coding sequence is TGTGCCATCAGTGAGTTCCAAAATCAGCCCCAGCATTTT. It specifies CAISEFQNQPQHF.

J is TRBJ2-7 and V is TRBV3-1 (or the pseudogene TRBV3-2); 8 bases fit TRBD1. V shed 4 bases, J shed 9 bases, and the junction held 11 bases outside the gene matches. This CDR3 spans 14 amino acids. Germline CDR1 is LGHDT and CDR2 is YNNKEL (reference sequence). In DNA, the CDR3 is TGTGCCAGCAGCCCTATGGACAGGGAAGGTGGGCAGTACTTC. Translating it yields CASSPMDREGGQYF.

The CDR3 DNA is TGTGCCTGGAGCCCTTCAGGACAGGGCCGGGACTACACCTTC. Its protein product is CAWSPSGQGRDYTF. The chain uses TRBV30 and TRBJ1-2; 8 bases agree with TRBD1. The CDR3 extends over 14 amino acids. The J segment lost 10 bases and the V segment lost 3 bases, leaving 13 bases of the junction unmatched. From germline, CDR1 is GTSNPN and CDR2 SVGIG (reference sequence).

The chain has TRBV19 and TRBJ2-5, with D maybe TRBD2 (6 bases). The V end was cut by 2 bases, the J end by 4 bases, with 17 bases between. The CDR3 is 16 residues long. CDR1 is LNHDA, CDR2 SQIVND, per germline (reference sequence). The CDR3 region is CASSIRGKEVIETQYF. Written as DNA, the CDR3 is TGTGCCAGTAGTATACGGGGGAAGGAGGTTATAGAGACCCAGTACTTC.

The V call is TRBV6-6, the J call TRBJ1-6; D remains ambiguous. CDR1 and CDR2 from the germline V gene are MNHNY and SVGAGI (reference sequence). Trimming took off 0 bases at V and 8 bases at J, with 8 bases between the two ends. This CDR3 contains 14 residues. CDR3 residues: CASSYSGEDSPLHF. CDR3 bases: TGTGCCAGCAGTTACTCCGGAGAGGATTCACCCCTCCACTTT.

The chain has TRBV5-4 and TRBJ2-2, with a weak D call TRBD1 (5 bases). The CDR3 is 13 amino acids. Trimming removed 4 bases from V and 6 bases from J, with 10 bases in between. Germline V gene sequence: CDR1 SGHNT, CDR2 YYREEE (reference sequence). The CDR3: CASSPSRAGELFF. The CDR3 nucleotides are TGTGCCAGCAGCCCCAGCAGGGCCGGGGAGCTGTTTTTT.

The chain employs TRBV30 and TRBJ1-1, with a tentative D call TRBD1 (5 bases). The CDR3 covers 13 residues. In germline, CDR1 is GTSNPN, CDR2 SVGIG (reference sequence). V lost 3 bases to trimming and J lost 0 bases, with 8 bases between them. CDR3 in DNA: TGTGCCTGGAGGACAGCTATGAACACTGAAGCTTTCTTT. Translating gives CAWRTAMNTEAFF.

The chain links TRBV5-4 to TRBJ2-2; D is possibly TRBD1 (7 bases). This CDR3 contains 15 residues. Per the germline V gene, CDR1 is SGHNT and CDR2 is YYREEE (reference sequence). V lost 4 bases and J 2 bases, leaving 12 bases between the germline ends. In DNA form, the CDR3 reads TGTGCCAGCAGCGCGGGACAGAAAAACACCGGGGAGCTGTTTTTT. Residues: CASSAGQKNTGELFF.

This chain connects TRBV6-1 to TRBJ1-4; D gene ambiguous. CDR3 length equals 13 residues. The germline CDR1 and CDR2 sequences are MNHNS and SASEGT. V was clipped by 2 bases and J by 12 bases, with 13 bases between them. The CDR3 sequence is CASSERAAEELFF. The CDR3 bases are TGTGCCAGCAGTGAAAGAGCGGCAGAAGAACTGTTTTTT.